The sample holds a few counts of the clone carrying this T cell receptor (beta chain). No antigen is known for it. MiXCR, applied by TCRdb to the RT-PCR reads, yields one record per CDR3 protein. The repertoire holds over 450,000 distinct CDR3 sequences, approximately 12% seen once, with around 13% in the top ten. This sample was included in a study of response to subunit inactivated influenza vaccine. CDR3 size: 17 residues. J gave up 0 bases and V 3 bases, and 6 bases lay outside the gene matches. Overall study results and limits: The authors put forward the suggestion that each seasonal influenza vaccination may bring in only a limited number of new T cells.

The clonotype was recovered from a man in his forties or fifties who received an inactivated influenza vaccine. J is TRBJ2-1 and V is TRBV12-3 or TRBV12-4; 9 bases agree with TRBD2. The source was PBMCs from blood, collected roughly 6 weeks after vaccination. CDR3 sequence reads: CASSFRLAGNSYNEQFF. The CDR3 DNA sequence: TGTGCCAGCAGTTTTCGGCTAGCGGGGAACTCCTACAATGAGCAGTTCTTC.